The sequence of this T cell receptor beta chain was determined in a study of T cells in lung cancer brain metastases. In the case of this clone: Its target is not known.

Each sample used about 2.24–4.92 ug genomic DNA, matched between paired samples. Produced via immunoSEQ multiplex PCR; TCRdb's table is partial and in-frame only. The profile shows thousands of clones, 80% to 90% of them singletons. Study-level findings and limits: Paired lesions shared few clones; most were lesion-specific (mean Morisita approximately 0.22).

Germline V gene data show CDR1 as SQVTM and CDR2 as ANQGSEA. This CDR3 has 13 amino acids. Losses at the gene ends were 2 bases for V and 4 bases for J; bases not matched to a gene: 2. The source of this sequence is a middle-aged man with non-small cell lung cancer. The specimen sequenced was tumor tissue from the primary lung tumor. The chain links TRBV29-1 to TRBJ2-3; 8 positions agree with TRBD2. CDR3 DNA sequence: TGCAGCGTTGAAACTAGCGGCGCAGATACGCAGTATTTT. This translates into CSVETSGADTQYF.